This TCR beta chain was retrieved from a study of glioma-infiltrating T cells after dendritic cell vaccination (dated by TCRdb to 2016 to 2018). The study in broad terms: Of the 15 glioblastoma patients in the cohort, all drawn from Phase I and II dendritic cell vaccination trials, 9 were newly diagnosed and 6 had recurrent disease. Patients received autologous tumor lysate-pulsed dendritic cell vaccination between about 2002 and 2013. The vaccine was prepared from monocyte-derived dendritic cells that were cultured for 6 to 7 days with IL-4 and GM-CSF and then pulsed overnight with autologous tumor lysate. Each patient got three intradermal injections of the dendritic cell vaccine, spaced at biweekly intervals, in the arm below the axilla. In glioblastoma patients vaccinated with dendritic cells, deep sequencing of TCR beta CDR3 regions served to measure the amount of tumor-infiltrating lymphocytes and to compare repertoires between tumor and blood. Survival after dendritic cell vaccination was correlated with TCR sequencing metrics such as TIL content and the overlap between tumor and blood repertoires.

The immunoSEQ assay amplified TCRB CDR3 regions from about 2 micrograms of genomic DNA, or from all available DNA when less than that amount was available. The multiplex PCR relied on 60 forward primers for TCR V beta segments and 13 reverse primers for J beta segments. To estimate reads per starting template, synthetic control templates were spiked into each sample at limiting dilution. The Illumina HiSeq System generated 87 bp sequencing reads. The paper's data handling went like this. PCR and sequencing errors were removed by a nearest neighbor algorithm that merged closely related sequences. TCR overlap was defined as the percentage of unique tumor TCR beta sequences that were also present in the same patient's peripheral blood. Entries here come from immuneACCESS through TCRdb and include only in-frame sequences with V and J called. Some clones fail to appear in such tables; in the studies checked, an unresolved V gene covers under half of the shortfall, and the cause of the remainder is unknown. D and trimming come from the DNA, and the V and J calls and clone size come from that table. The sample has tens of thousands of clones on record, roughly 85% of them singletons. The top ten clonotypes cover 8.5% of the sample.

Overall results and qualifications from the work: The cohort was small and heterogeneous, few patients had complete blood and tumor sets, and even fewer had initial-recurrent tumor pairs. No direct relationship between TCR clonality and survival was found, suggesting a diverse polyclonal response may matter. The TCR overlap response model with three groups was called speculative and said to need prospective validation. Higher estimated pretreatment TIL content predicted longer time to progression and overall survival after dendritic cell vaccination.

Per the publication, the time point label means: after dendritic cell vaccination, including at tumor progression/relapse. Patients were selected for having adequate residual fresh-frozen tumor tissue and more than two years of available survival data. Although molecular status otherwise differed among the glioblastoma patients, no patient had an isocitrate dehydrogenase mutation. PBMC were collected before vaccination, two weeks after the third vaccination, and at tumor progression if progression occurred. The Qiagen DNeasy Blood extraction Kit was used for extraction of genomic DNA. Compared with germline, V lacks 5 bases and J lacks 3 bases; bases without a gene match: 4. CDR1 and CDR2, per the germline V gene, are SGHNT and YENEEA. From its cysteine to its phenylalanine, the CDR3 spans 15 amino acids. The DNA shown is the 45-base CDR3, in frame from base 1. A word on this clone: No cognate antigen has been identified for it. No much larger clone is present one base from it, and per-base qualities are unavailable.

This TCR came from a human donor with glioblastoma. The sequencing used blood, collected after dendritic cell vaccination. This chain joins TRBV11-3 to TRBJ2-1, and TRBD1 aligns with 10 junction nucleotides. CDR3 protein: CASSLGTGVYNEQFF. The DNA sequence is TGTGCCAGCAGCCTCGGGACAGGGGTCTACAATGAGCAGTTCTTC.